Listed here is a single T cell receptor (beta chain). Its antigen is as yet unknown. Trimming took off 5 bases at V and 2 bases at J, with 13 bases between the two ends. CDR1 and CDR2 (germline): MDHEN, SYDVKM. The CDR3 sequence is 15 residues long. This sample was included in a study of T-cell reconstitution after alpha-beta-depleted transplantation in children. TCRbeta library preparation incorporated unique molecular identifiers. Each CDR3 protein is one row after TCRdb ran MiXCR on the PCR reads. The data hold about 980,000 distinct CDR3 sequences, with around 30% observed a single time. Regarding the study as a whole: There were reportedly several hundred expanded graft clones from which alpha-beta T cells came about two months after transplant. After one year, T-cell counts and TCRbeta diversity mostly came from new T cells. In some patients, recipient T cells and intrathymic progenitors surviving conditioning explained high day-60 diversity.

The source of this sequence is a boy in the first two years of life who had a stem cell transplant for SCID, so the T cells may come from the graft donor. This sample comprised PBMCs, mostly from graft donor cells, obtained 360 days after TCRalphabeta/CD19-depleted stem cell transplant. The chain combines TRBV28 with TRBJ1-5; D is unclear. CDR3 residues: CASSLTVARNQPQHF. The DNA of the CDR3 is TGTGCCAGCAGTCTAACCGTAGCCCGCAATCAGCCCCAGCATTTT.